This TCR beta chain was obtained from a study of shared clonotypes between healthy human individuals. The CDR3 is 18 amino acids. The germline V and J ends were trimmed by 0 bases and 0 bases, with 12 bases remaining between them. The V gene's germline CDR1 is MNHEY and CDR2 SMNVEV (reference sequence). This clone has a single count. Method: immunoSEQ multiplex PCR; TCRdb's copy keeps in-frame clones and lacks some. Of 2 million to 2.5 million clones in the sample, 80% to 95% were seen once. Sequencing was carried out using naive CD4+ T cells from PBMCs. The subset denotes: CD45RA+ positively selected. This rearrangement joins TRBV27 to TRBJ1-6, with D hard to call. The TCR originated in a man aged 18 to 30 in good health. Some clones in this sample may be carry-over from other donors' samples. For the CDR3, the DNA is TGTGCCAGCAGTTTATCTATCGGGCCCAGCTCCTATAATTCACCCCTCCACTTT. Protein sequence: CASSLSIGPSSYNSPLHF.